This T cell receptor beta chain was obtained from a study of T-cell reconstitution after alpha-beta-depleted transplantation in children. During its preparation, the TCRbeta library received unique molecular identifiers. TCRdb analysed the PCR reads with MiXCR anew, one entry per CDR3 protein. The sample shows about 310,000 distinct CDR3 sequences, 23% of them seen only once. About this clonotype: Its antigen is not identified.

Whole-study findings and limits: Once a year had passed after transplant, T-cell counts and diversity came mostly from newly produced T cells. Reportedly, roughly two months post-transplant, alpha-beta T cells arose from several hundred expanded graft clones. High day-60 TCRbeta diversity in some patients came from surviving recipient T cells and thymic progenitors.

Per the germline V gene, CDR1 is DFQATT and CDR2 is SNEGSKA (reference sequence). The trim removed 6 bases at V and 8 bases at J, leaving 10 bases unmatched. The CDR3 runs to 15 residues. The source was PBMCs, mostly from graft donor cells, collected 180 days after TCRalphabeta/CD19-depleted stem cell transplant. This TCR derives from a male patient under 18 who had a stem cell transplant for acute lymphoblastic leukemia, so the T cells may come from the graft donor. The chain combines TRBV20-1 with TRBJ2-1; 13 nucleotides match TRBD2. CDR3 loop: CSATPWTSGRDEQFF. The CDR3, as DNA: TGCAGTGCCACCCCTTGGACTAGCGGGAGAGATGAGCAGTTCTTC.